This is a list of T cell receptor beta chains from one sample in a study of cytomegalovirus exposure and HLA in healthy donors. Profiled with immunoSEQ multiplex PCR; TCRdb holds only in-frame clones, not every one. The sample lists about 65,000 clones, just under 80% occurring once. The sample comprised PBMCs. The receptors were gathered from a woman in her twenties or thirties in good health and CMV-seronegative. The CDR3 runs from the conserved cysteine through the conserved F or W. The order of the fields is J gene, D gene, clone size, CDR3 length, V gene, CDR3 DNA, CDR3 protein. D genes are given only for firm matches. Size values are once, few and many counts, or a class for expanded clones, and some rows have none.

TRBJ2-5 | . | . | 13 | TRBV27 | TGTGCCAGGAGCCGGTGGTACCAAGAGACCCAGTACTTC | CARSRWYQETQYF
TRBJ2-1 | TRBD2 | . | 18 | TRBV5-8 | TGTGCCAGCAGCCGGACTAGCGGGAGGGGGAGCTCCTACAATGAGCAGTTCTTC | CASSRTSGRGSSYNEQFF
TRBJ2-5 | . | . | 13 | TRBV30 | TGTGCCTGGACCCGACAGTCCGGGGAGACCCAGTACTTC | CAWTRQSGETQYF
TRBJ1-1 | TRBD1 | . | 15 | TRBV6-1 | TGTGCCAGCGGGTTTGGGACAGGAGTCTACACTGAAGCTTTCTTT | CASGFGTGVYTEAFF
TRBJ1-1 | . | . | 17 | TRBV6-1 | TGTGCCAGCAGTGAAAGGGGGAAGTATAGGGTGAACACTGAAGCTTTCTTT | CASSERGKYRVNTEAFF
TRBJ1-2 | . | . | 12 | TRBV27 | TGTGCCAGCAGGGGGCCCAACTATGGCTACACCTTC | CASRGPNYGYTF
TRBJ1-4 | TRBD1 | . | 15 | TRBV4-1 | TGCGCCAGCAGCCCGGGACAGGGGACGGTCGAAAAACTGTTTTTT | CASSPGQGTVEKLFF
TRBJ2-5 | . | once | 14 | TRBV30 | TGTGCCTGGAGTGTACTAGGAGGGCAAGAGACCCAGTACTTC | CAWSVLGGQETQYF
TRBJ2-7 | . | . | 12 | TRBV6-1 | TGTGCCAGTCGGACAGATACCTACGAGCAGTACTTC | CASRTDTYEQYF
TRBJ2-5 | . | . | 15 | TRBV4-1 | TGCGCCAGCAGCCAAGCTGGACAGCGCCAAGAGACCCAGTACTTC | CASSQAGQRQETQYF
TRBJ2-7 | . | . | 14 | TRBV6-1 | TGTGCCAGCGGGGGGGGCCCCAGCTCCTACGAGCAGTACTTC | CASGGGPSSYEQYF
TRBJ2-3 | TRBD1 | few | 15 | TRBV6-4 | TGTGCCAGCAGTGACTCGAGGACAGGGGCAGATACGCAGTATTTT | CASSDSRTGADTQYF
TRBJ2-5 | . | once | 13 | TRBV5-1 | TGCGCCAGCAGCCAGGGACTCCAAGAGACCCAGTACTTC | CASSQGLQETQYF
TRBJ1-1 | . | . | 12 | TRBV29-1 | TGCAGCGTTGCCGTACTCCTTACTGAAGCTTTCTTT | CSVAVLLTEAFF
TRBJ2-3 | . | . | 20 | TRBV1 | TGCACCAGCAGCCAAGAACGTGCCATATCCGTGAGATCTAAAGATGATACGCAGTATTTT | CTSSQERAISVRSKDDTQYF
TRBJ1-1 | . | . | 12 | TRBV25-1 | TGTGCCAGCGGGGAGTTGAACACTGAAGCTTTCTTT | CASGELNTEAFF
TRBJ1-1 | . | . | 14 | TRBV2 | TGTGCCAGCAGTGTAAGGGGCACCAACACTGAAGCTTTCTTT | CASSVRGTNTEAFF
TRBJ2-7 | TRBD1 | . | 13 | TRBV29-1 | TGCAGCGGCAGAAAATCCGGGACAGCAAAGCAGTACTTC | CSGRKSGTAKQYF
TRBJ1-1 | TRBD1 | . | 15 | TRBV6-1 | TGTGCCAGCAGTGAGCGGACAGGGGACCCTTCTGAAGCTTTCTTT | CASSERTGDPSEAFF
TRBJ2-7 | TRBD2 | . | 14 | TRBV4-1 | TGCGCCAGCCGTGGGACTAGCGGGACCAATCGGCAGTACTTC | CASRGTSGTNRQYF
TRBJ1-5 | . | . | 13 | TRBV10-3 | TGTGCCATCTCCCGACAGACCAATCAGCCCCAGCATTTT | CAISRQTNQPQHF
TRBJ1-5 | TRBD1 | . | 14 | TRBV30 | TGTGCCTGGAGTGACCCAGGGGGTGGTCAGCCCCAGCATTTT | CAWSDPGGGQPQHF
TRBJ1-2 | . | . | 14 | TRBV11-2 | TGTGCCAGCAGCCCGCAAACGGGAGCCTATGGCTACACCTTC | CASSPQTGAYGYTF
TRBJ2-7 | TRBD1 | . | 18 | TRBV5-6 | TGTGCCAGCAGCCACACCACTTTGGCGGGACAGGGCTTAAGGGAGCAGTACTTC | CASSHTTLAGQGLREQYF
TRBJ1-6 | . | . | 17 | TRBV4-1 | TGCGCCAGCAGCCAAGCGTTTGCGAGCTCCTATAATTCACCCCTCCACTTT | CASSQAFASSYNSPLHF
TRBJ2-3 | TRBD1 | . | 15 | TRBV30 | TGTGCCTGGAGCCCCGGACAGGGTGGCACAGATACGCAGTATTTT | CAWSPGQGGTDTQYF
TRBJ2-1 | . | . | 16 | TRBV10-1 | TGCGCCAGCAGCGGAACGCTAGCGACAAATTACAATGAGCAGTTCTTC | CASSGTLATNYNEQFF
TRBJ1-1 | TRBD1 | . | 15 | TRBV29-1 | TGCAGCGTAGCCGGGACAGGGTTACCGATGGCTGAAGCTTTCTTT | CSVAGTGLPMAEAFF
TRBJ1-6 | TRBD1 | . | 16 | TRBV7-9 | TGTGCCAGCAGCTTATGGGCAGGGGGACCTAATTCACCCCTCCACTTT | CASSLWAGGPNSPLHF
TRBJ1-2 | TRBD1 | few | 13 | TRBV11-2 | TGTGCCAGCAGCTTGGGGACAGGGGATGGCTACACCTTC | CASSLGTGDGYTF
TRBJ1-5 | . | . | 14 | TRBV6-1 | TGTGCCAGCTTGGGGCAGACGAGCAATCAGCCCCAGCATTTT | CASLGQTSNQPQHF
TRBJ2-7 | TRBD1 | . | 15 | TRBV4-3 | TGCGCCAGCAGCTACTCGGACAGGGAAACCTACGAGCAGTACTTC | CASSYSDRETYEQYF
TRBJ1-2 | . | . | 15 | TRBV5-1 | TGCGCCAGCAGCCAAGCGATAGGGGCTAACTATGGCTACACCTTC | CASSQAIGANYGYTF
TRBJ2-7 | . | . | 14 | TRBV30 | TGTGCCTGGAGTGTAATTTTCAGGGGATACGAGCAGTACTTC | CAWSVIFRGYEQYF
TRBJ1-5 | . | few | 12 | TRBV30 | TGTGCCTGGGACAGGTCAAATCAGCCCCAGCATTTT | CAWDRSNQPQHF
TRBJ2-5 | . | . | 15 | TRBV6-5 | TGTGCCAGCAGTCTTCTCCAGACAGGACAAGAGACCCAGTACTTC | CASSLLQTGQETQYF
TRBJ2-1 | . | . | 15 | TRBV28 | TGTGCCAGCATCCCACCCGGGTACTCCTACAATGAGCAGTTCTTC | CASIPPGYSYNEQFF
TRBJ1-5 | . | . | 13 | TRBV30 | TGTGCCTGGAGTGAGGGGGTGAATCAGCCCCAGCATTTT | CAWSEGVNQPQHF